This T cell receptor beta chain was profiled in a study of blood T cells in healthy people across ages (dated by TCRdb to 2014 to 2015). For the study in its entirety: In model experiments, roughly one uniquely barcoded TCR beta cDNA molecule per two T cells was captured by template switching. Using deep sequencing normalized with unique cDNA molecular identifiers, the study measured how TCR beta repertoire diversity changes with age. The donors were divided into four age groups: young (average approximately 17 years), middle-aged (about 41), aged (about 62) and long-lived (roughly 82). To avoid experimental bias, donors of different ages were spread randomly across the sequencing lanes. The study analyzed two additional independent replicas of 1 million unique cDNA reads from the same blood draw for two donors, one aged 18 to 29 and one aged 80 or older. The study at large found these results: Observed TCR beta diversity correlated strongly with the percentage of naive T cells measured by flow cytometry. Compared with the aged group, the long-lived group had more naive CD4+ T cells, fewer expanded clones and increased TCR diversity, suggesting age selection. Total diversity estimates from one million sequenced T cells were considered lower bounds and underestimates. Since profiling was done on bulk unsorted PBMCs, naive and antigen-experienced compartments could not be conclusively compared. As age increased, observed TCR beta diversity per million T cells dropped in a roughly linear way, and a significant reduction was already evident by age 40. The CMV infection status of donors was not known, potentially confounding age-related changes in expanded clonotypes.

Germline trimming: 5 bases from V, 4 bases from J; junction bases outside gene matches: 15. Including the terminal cysteine and phenylalanine, the CDR3 comprises 17 residues. The only DNA kept is the CDR3, 51 bases in frame from the first base. CDR1 and CDR2, looked up from the germline V gene (reference sequence), are MNHEY and SMNVEV. The approximately 41 donors, aged about 6 to 90 years, were systemically healthy Caucasian individuals from Russia. About 9.8 milliliters of peripheral blood were drawn from each donor into EDTA-treated Vacutainer tubes. Ficoll-Paque density-gradient centrifugation was used to isolate PBMCs, with at least 7 million per sample. Trizol reagent was used to extract total RNA from the PBMCs, yielding at least 5 micrograms per sample. For every donor, an aliquot of PBMCs went through flow cytometry to measure the percentages of naive CD45RAhigh/CD27high T cells. This clonotype has a count of ten or more. Its antigen is currently not known. The record has no base qualities; no much larger clone is one base away.

Libraries were constructed by 5' RACE. The instrument was an Illumina HiSeq 2500. A second roughly 6 to 11 cycle PCR used a sample-barcoded 5' primer and a J-beta primer mix. Each TCR beta cDNA molecule received a unique molecular identifier from a template-switch 5' adaptor carrying 12 random nucleotides. Each sample yielded at least 2.5 million CDR3-containing paired-end reads. All of the RNA was converted into first-strand cDNA using the Mint cDNA synthesis kit, with a TRBC-specific oligonucleotide serving as the primer. All cDNA was treated with uracil-DNA glycosylase and then went through a first 18-cycle PCR with the universal primers M1SS and BC2_uni_R. On the study's bioinformatics: For normalization, 1 million high-quality reads, each with a distinct molecular identifier, were randomly selected from each sample. Reads with shared molecular identifiers were discarded instead of being binned into consensus sequences. MiTCR, with a Q25 quality threshold and the strictest error-elimination algorithm, was used for CDR3 identification, clonotype clustering and error correction. A nonparametric unseen species model using Euler transformation provided a lower-bound estimate of total TCR beta diversity. Clones were called with MiXCR by TCRdb after fastp trimmed the public reads at Q25, and only in-frame beta chains were retained. Every entry covers one CDR3 protein and lists the most common genes and DNA from its rows. The V and J calls were determined by TCRdb, not by the authors. The sample records some 1.7 million distinct CDR3 sequences, over 25% of which are singletons. 7% to 9% of the sample goes to the ten largest clones.

The sequence links TRBV27 to TRBJ2-3; 7 junctional bases match TRBD2. Sequencing was done on a sample of blood. This TCR derives from a woman in her 30s in good health. The CDR3 sequence is CASSLGGRRGKADTQYF. The DNA is as follows: TGTGCCAGCAGTCTCGGGGGAAGGCGGGGGAAGGCAGATACGCAGTATTTT.